The TCR beta chain described here comes from a study of T cell repertoires in cytomegalovirus infection. Study conclusions and caveats: HLA-C-restricted CMV-specific TCR beta clonotypes were dominant in the ex vivo response.

CDR3 size: 15 residues. V was clipped by 0 bases and J by 6 bases, with 12 bases between them. CDR1 and CDR2 (germline): SGHVS, FNYEAQ. TCRdb re-analysed the reads in MiXCR, keeping a single row per CDR3 protein. Counted here are about 490,000 distinct CDR3 sequences, 15% to 20% occurring once; the ten biggest clones make up roughly a quarter. Many counts were recorded for this clonotype. The antigen is undetermined. Sequenced input: CD8+ T cells from PBMCs. This receptor was taken from a human donor in good health (CMV status not recorded). Some clones in this sample may be carry-over from other donors' samples. The chain carries TRBV7-6 and TRBJ2-1; maybe TRBD2 (6 bases). The CDR3: CASSLAGGTSNEQFF. The CDR3 DNA reads TGTGCCAGCAGCTTAGCGGGGGGAACCTCCAATGAGCAGTTCTTC.